The 28 T cell receptor beta chains below all came from one sample that was sequenced in a study of cytomegalovirus exposure and HLA in healthy donors. This PCR relied on a set of 60 Vbeta primers and 13 Jbeta primers. Assay used: immunoSEQ multiplex PCR; TCRdb lists only in-frame clones, some missing. The sample carries roughly 150,000 clones, 75% to 90% recorded once. The sequenced sample consisted of PBMCs. These receptor sequences come from a male donor in good health and CMV-seronegative.

This clone was detected only once. V is TRBV6-1 and J is TRBJ2-5; D is possibly TRBD2 (5 bases). The CDR3 contains 13 residues. Germline assignment: CDR1 MNHNS and CDR2 SASEGT. With 3 bases removed from V and 7 bases from J, the gap between germline ends came to 12 bases. CDR3 nucleotides: TGTGCCAGCAGTGACCGCCTAGCTGGGACCCAGTACTTC. Its protein product is CASSDRLAGTQYF.

The rearrangement uses TRBV29-1 and TRBJ2-5; 7 bases are shared with TRBD1. V was pared by 4 bases and J by 5 bases, with 10 bases of the junction left unmatched. The CDR3 extends over 14 amino acids. The germline gives CDR1 SQVTM, CDR2 ANQGSEA. The CDR3 sequence: CSVGVGGQGETQYF. The CDR3 DNA follows: TGCAGCGTTGGTGTAGGGGGCCAAGGGGAGACCCAGTACTTC.

V is TRBV4-1 and J is TRBJ1-1; 8 positions agree with TRBD1. Germline V lookup: CDR1 MGHRA, CDR2 YSYEKL. V shed 3 bases, J shed 1 base, and the junction held 1 base outside the gene matches. The CDR3 length is 14 residues. The CDR3 protein is CASSHGQGNTEAFF. CDR3 DNA: TGCGCCAGCAGCCACGGACAGGGGAACACTGAAGCTTTCTTT.

The chain couples TRBV5-6 to TRBJ1-2; perhaps TRBD1 as D (5 bases). The V gene lost 0 bases and the J gene lost 8 bases, with 14 bases spanning the gap. The CDR3 runs to 14 residues. Germline CDR1 and CDR2: SGHDT and YYEEEE. The CDR3 DNA follows: TGTGCCAGCAGCTTGGTTCGGGGGACGAGAGGCTACACCTTC. Its translation is CASSLVRGTRGYTF.

The chain recombines TRBV28 with TRBJ1-6, with a possible D match to TRBD1 (6 bases). Germline values: CDR1 MDHEN, CDR2 SYDVKM. Trimming took off 5 bases at V and 8 bases at J, with 16 bases between the two ends. The CDR3 length is 15 residues. As DNA, the CDR3 is TGTGCCAGCAGTGACTTGGGGGCGCCTCATTCACCCCTCCACTTT. It specifies CASSDLGAPHSPLHF.

The chain employs TRBV7-9 and TRBJ1-2, with no clear D. V was clipped by 1 base and J by 0 bases, with 12 bases between them. The CDR3 consists of 16 residues. The germline V gene has CDR1 SEHNR and CDR2 FQNEAQ (reference sequence). The CDR3 coding sequence is TGTGCCAGCAGCTTAGACAGCTTGATAGCTAACTATGGCTACACCTTC. Its translation is CASSLDSLIANYGYTF.

The sample holds one count of this clone. V and J are TRBV4-1 and TRBJ2-5; no definite D call. From germline, CDR1 is MGHRA and CDR2 YSYEKL. The CDR3 extends over 14 amino acids. V lost 5 bases and J 2 bases, leaving 12 bases between the germline ends. The CDR3 protein is CASSSEAVQETQYF. The CDR3 DNA reads as TGCGCCAGCAGCTCAGAGGCAGTACAAGAGACCCAGTACTTC.

This sequence joins TRBV5-1 and TRBJ2-7; 8 nucleotides line up with TRBD2. The CDR3 loop spans 14 amino acids. Germline-derived CDR1 and CDR2 are SGHRS and YFSETQ. After removal of 0 bases from V and 5 bases from J, the junction contained 4 bases not matched to a gene. CDR3 sequence reads: CASSLVVAGNEQYF. CDR3 nucleotides: TGCGCCAGCAGCTTGGTGGTAGCGGGGAACGAGCAGTACTTC.

The V gene is TRBV4-3, the J gene TRBJ1-6; D possibly corresponds to TRBD1 (5 bases). This CDR3 contains 14 residues. Trimming removed 2 bases at V and 10 bases at J, with 12 bases between. The germline gives CDR1 LGHNA, CDR2 YSLEER. CDR3 amino acids: CASSQSREISPLHF. DNA for the CDR3: TGCGCCAGCAGCCAAAGCAGGGAAATCTCACCCCTCCACTTT.

V is TRBV15 and J is TRBJ1-1; D is perhaps TRBD1 (6 bases). CDR3 size: 15 residues. Trimming took 3 bases from V and 4 from J, leaving 15 bases between them. The germline V gene has CDR1 LNHNV and CDR2 YYDKDF (reference sequence). This CDR3 reads CATSSADRPGTEAFF. The CDR3 nucleotides read TGTGCCACCAGCAGTGCCGACAGGCCGGGCACTGAAGCTTTCTTT.

This chain joins TRBV7-9 and TRBJ1-1; tentatively, D is TRBD1 (6 bases). V gave up 5 bases and J gave up 6 bases, with 22 bases separating them. The germline V gene encodes CDR1 SEHNR and CDR2 FQNEAQ (reference sequence). This CDR3 region has 16 residues. CDR3 in amino acids: CASSRPRGAGWPEAFF. The DNA of the CDR3 is TGTGCCAGCAGCCGTCCTCGGGGGGCTGGGTGGCCTGAAGCTTTCTTT. Variable domain in full (rest from reference TRBV7-9 and TRBJ1-1): DTGVSQNPRHKITKRGQNVTFRCDPISEHNRLYWYRQTLGQGPEFLTYFQNEAQLEKSRLLSDRFSAERPKGSFSTLEIQRTEQGDSAMYLCASSRPRGAGWPEAFFGQGTRLTVV.

The chain employs TRBV5-1 and TRBJ2-1; 7 positions match TRBD2. The germline V gene encodes CDR1 SGHRS and CDR2 YFSETQ. The CDR3 spans 15 residues. The J segment lost 7 bases and the V segment lost 0 bases, leaving 7 bases of the junction unmatched. The CDR3 nucleotides are TGCGCCAGCAGCTTGGGGGCGGGGGTTTTGAATGAGCAGTTCTTC. It specifies CASSLGAGVLNEQFF.

J is TRBJ1-5 and V is TRBV7-6; D is ambiguous. V was pared by 2 bases and J by 2 bases, with 4 bases between. Germline assignment: CDR1 SGHVS and CDR2 FNYEAQ. The CDR3 length is 13 residues. CDR3 sequence (DNA): TGTGCCAGCAGCTTAACAGGCAATCAGCCCCAGCATTTT. This translates into CASSLTGNQPQHF.

V usage is TRBV6-6 and J usage is TRBJ2-7, with 8 bases fitting TRBD1. This CDR3 contains 12 residues. Germline V gives CDR1 MNHNY, CDR2 SVGAGI (reference sequence). The CDR3 is CASSYGRGPEAV. DNA for the CDR3: TGTGCCAGCAGTTACGGCAGGGGGCCGGAGGCAGTC.

This clone has just a few counts. The rearrangement links TRBV10-3 to TRBJ1-1; TRBD1 agrees at 11 bases. The CDR3 loop spans 17 amino acids. Germline V lookup: CDR1 ENHRY, CDR2 SYGVKD. V gave up 6 bases and J gave up 1 base; unmatched junction bases: 10. CDR3 protein: CAISWTGGGGGNTEAFF. In DNA form, the CDR3 reads TGTGCCATCAGCTGGACAGGGGGCGGTGGTGGGAACACTGAAGCTTTCTTT.

The chain has TRBV29-1 and TRBJ1-1, with a weak D call TRBD1 (5 bases). Trimming removed 6 bases from V and 6 bases from J, with 14 bases in between. This CDR3 contains 12 residues. Germline V lookup: CDR1 SQVTM, CDR2 ANQGSEA. The CDR3 DNA reads as TGCAGCGTCGTGACACAGGTCTCTGAAGCTTTCTTT. Residues: CSVVTQVSEAFF.

The rearrangement uses TRBV18 and TRBJ1-1; D unclear. This CDR3 has 14 amino acids. V was trimmed by 6 bases and J by 4 bases, leaving 15 bases between them. Germline loops: CDR1 KGHSH, CDR2 LQKENI. The CDR3 here is CASSRGREVTEAFF. CDR3 coding DNA: TGTGCCAGCTCCCGCGGGAGGGAGGTCACTGAAGCTTTCTTT.

The rearrangement links TRBV5-4 to TRBJ2-2, with 7 bases lining up with TRBD1. Germline V lookup: CDR1 SGHNT, CDR2 YYREEE (reference sequence). The CDR3 runs 14 residues. V trimming: 4 bases; J trimming: 5 bases; junction bases outside the gene matches: 5. CDR3 in amino acids: CASSHDRATGELFF. CDR3 coding DNA: TGTGCCAGCAGCCATGACAGGGCTACCGGGGAGCTGTTTTTT.

Only one count was recorded for this clone. The J gene is TRBJ2-1, the V gene TRBV4-1; 9 bases line up with TRBD2. V dropped 1 base and J dropped 0; count of bases not matched to a gene: 7. Germline V gene lookup returns CDR1 MGHRA and CDR2 YSYEKL. The CDR3 is made up of 18 amino acids. The CDR3 DNA follows: TGCGCCAGCAGCCAAGTAGGAGCGGGGGGCCGCTCCTACAATGAGCAGTTCTTC. It yields the protein CASSQVGAGGRSYNEQFF.

The chain couples TRBV5-6 to TRBJ1-4; D not certain. Germline V gene lookup returns CDR1 SGHDT and CDR2 YYEEEE. V was trimmed by 0 bases and J by 0 bases, leaving 6 bases between them. The CDR3 runs to 15 residues. The CDR3 here is CASSLVVATNEKLFF. The CDR3 region has the DNA TGTGCCAGCAGCTTGGTCGTAGCAACTAATGAAAAACTGTTTTTT.

This clone showed up just a few times. The chain employs TRBV7-9 and TRBJ1-6; the D gene is possibly TRBD1 (5 bases). The CDR3 has 15 amino acids. V was shortened by 4 bases and J by 7 bases, with 14 bases between the two germline ends. Germline V gene data show CDR1 as SEHNR and CDR2 as FQNEAQ (reference sequence). CDR3 region: CASSSRGGGNSPLHF. The CDR3 DNA reads as TGTGCCAGCAGCTCACGCGGCGGGGGAAATTCACCCCTCCACTTT. The entire variable domain, with the rest obtained from reference TRBV7-9 and TRBJ1-6, is as follows: DTGVSQNPRHKITKRGQNVTFRCDPISEHNRLYWYRQTLGQGPEFLTYFQNEAQLEKSRLLSDRFSAERPKGSFSTLEIQRTEQGDSAMYLCASSSRGGGNSPLHFGNGTRLTVT.

J is TRBJ2-3 and V is TRBV10-2, with TRBD2 matching 9 bases. Germline CDR1 WSHSY, CDR2 SAAADI. The ends lost 0 bases at V and 5 bases at J; junction bases unmatched: 6. The CDR3 has 16 residues. CDR3 nucleotide sequence: TGCGCCAGCAGTGAGTCCGTAGCGGGGGCCAGAGATACGCAGTATTTT. Its translation: CASSESVAGARDTQYF.

The gene calls are TRBV10-3 and TRBJ1-1; 8 nucleotides match TRBD1. V shed 7 bases and J 4 bases; nucleotides not matched to a gene: 5. The CDR3 has 13 residues. The germline V gene encodes CDR1 ENHRY and CDR2 SYGVKD. CDR3 sequence reads: CAITGTGFTEAFF. The CDR3 nucleotides are TGTGCCATCACCGGGACAGGCTTCACTGAAGCTTTCTTT.

This clone was detected only a few times. The chain recombines TRBV6-5 with TRBJ1-6; no clear D. The CDR3 loop spans 13 amino acids. Trimming removed 6 bases from V and 7 bases from J, with 10 bases in between. CDR1 and CDR2 from the germline V gene are MNHEY and SVGAGI. The CDR3 loop reads CASREDGNSPLHF. For the CDR3, the DNA is TGTGCCAGCAGGGAGGACGGGAATTCACCCCTCCACTTT.

In regard to this clone: At one end, the junction sequence differs from germline, possibly due to a read error. In nucleotides, the CDR3 is TGTGCCAGCAGCGCAAGTGACAGGCCCCAAGAGACCCAATACTTC. This gives the protein CASSASDRPQETQYF. The V call is TRBV5-8, the J call TRBJ2-5; TRBD1 is a possible D gene (6 bases). Germline values: CDR1 SGHTS, CDR2 YDEGEE. This CDR3 has 15 amino acids.

The genes are TRBV6-1 and TRBJ1-1; a weak D match, TRBD1 (6 bases). The CDR3 covers 15 residues. CDR1 is MNHNS, CDR2 SASEGT, per germline. Trimming removed 5 bases at V and 0 bases at J, with 13 bases between. CDR3 sequence (DNA): TGTGCCAGCAGTCGCGGACAGACCATGAACACTGAAGCTTTCTTT. It specifies CASSRGQTMNTEAFF.

This clone showed up just a few times. The chain couples TRBV27 to TRBJ1-6; 7 nucleotides align to TRBD1. The junction had 17 bases not matched to a gene; V was cut back by 8 bases and J by 10 bases. Germline V gene data show CDR1 as MNHEY and CDR2 as SMNVEV (reference sequence). This CDR3 is 16 amino acids long. CDR3 in amino acids: CASRTSRQGGKSPLHF. For the CDR3, the DNA is TGTGCCAGCCGGACCTCAAGACAGGGAGGCAAATCACCCCTCCACTTT.

The J gene is TRBJ1-5, the V gene TRBV28; D remains unclear. This CDR3 is built from 15 residues. From germline, CDR1 is MDHEN and CDR2 SYDVKM. Trimming cost V 3 bases and J 7 bases, with 16 bases left between them. The CDR3, as DNA: TGTGCCAGCAGTTTCGCATCGGGGTGGGAACAGCCCCAGCATTTT. Protein: CASSFASGWEQPQHF.